The clone carrying this T cell receptor (beta chain) was seen only a few times. This entry belongs to a study of T cells after yellow fever vaccination. TCRdb ran MiXCR on the 5' RACE reads and lists one entry per CDR3 protein. Of fewer than 450,000 distinct CDR3 sequences in the sample, 7% to 10% are singletons; the top ten hold 17%. Germline values: CDR1 SGHRS, CDR2 YFSETQ. The CDR3 extends over 15 amino acids. J was trimmed by 4 bases and V by 4 bases; bases with no gene match: 7. The origin of this receptor is a young man who received the YFV17D yellow fever vaccine. The source material was PBMCs, sampled about 41 days after the first yellow fever vaccination. The V gene is TRBV5-1, the J gene TRBJ2-7, with 11 bases aligning to TRBD2. The CDR3 here is CASSPTGTSGYEQYF. CDR3 nucleotides: TGCGCCAGCAGCCCGACCGGGACTAGCGGATACGAGCAGTACTTC.